Following are 19 T cell receptor beta chains from one sample sequenced in a study of blood T cell repertoires in COVID-19. Only in-frame clones appear in the TCRdb table, and some are missing; sequencing was by immunoSEQ multiplex PCR. This table has about 430,000 clones, over 75% appearing once. The sequenced material came from PBMCs or T cells enriched from blood (not recorded which). The receptors shown here come from a young man who had recovered from COVID-19.

The CDR3: CASSLADTGELFF. CDR3 bases: TGTGCCAGCAGCCTCGCGGATACCGGGGAGCTGTTTTTT. The chain links TRBV7-9 to TRBJ2-2; D gene uncertain. V was trimmed by 5 bases and J by 5 bases, leaving 9 bases between them. Germline lookup yields CDR1 SEHNR and CDR2 FQNEAQ (reference sequence). This CDR3 has 13 amino acids.

This clone was found once. Here the CDR3 DNA reads TGTGCCAGCAGCGTAGGGGCTCAGGCCCCCATGAACACTGAAGCTTTCTTT. Translating it yields CASSVGAQAPMNTEAFF. The genes are TRBV9 and TRBJ1-1; D not resolved. With 0 bases removed from V and 0 bases from J, the gap between germline ends came to 15 bases. This CDR3 has 17 residues. CDR1 and CDR2 from the germline V gene are SGDLS and YYNGEE.

J is TRBJ1-2 and V is TRBV28; 9 bases match TRBD1. The germline gives CDR1 MDHEN, CDR2 SYDVKM. The V and J ends lost 8 bases and 4 bases, in that order; junction bases with no gene match: 11. The CDR3 loop spans 15 amino acids. For the CDR3, the DNA is TGTGCCAGCGTACCGGGACAGGGTCGCTCCTATGGCTACACCTTC. Encoded protein: CASVPGQGRSYGYTF.

The CDR3 DNA follows: TGTGCCAGTACCGACAGCGCTGACTCTGGAAACACCATATATTTT. It encodes CASTDSADSGNTIYF. This chain uses TRBV19 with TRBJ1-3; a weak D match, TRBD1 (5 bases). The V gene's germline CDR1 is LNHDA and CDR2 SQIVND (reference sequence). This CDR3 comprises 15 residues. V was clipped by 7 bases and J by 0 bases, with 13 bases between them.

The V and J genes are TRBV19 and TRBJ1-4, with TRBD1 matching over 7 bases. CDR1 LNHDA and CDR2 SQIVND come from the germline V gene (reference sequence). Trimming at V came to 7 bases and at J to 4 bases, leaving 9 bases not matched to a gene. This CDR3 comprises 15 residues. The CDR3 nucleotides are TGTGCCAGTACTAAGCGACAGGGCATTAATGAAAAACTGTTTTTT. This translates into CASTKRQGINEKLFF.

The chain is built from TRBV19 and TRBJ1-2, with 10 bases lining up with TRBD1. The CDR3 loop spans 13 amino acids. Per germline, CDR1 LNHDA and CDR2 SQIVND (reference sequence). The J segment lost 8 bases and the V segment lost 6 bases, leaving 6 bases of the junction unmatched. This CDR3 is CASRDPGQGGYTF. The CDR3 DNA reads TGTGCCAGTAGAGACCCGGGACAGGGGGGCTACACCTTC.

V gene TRBV28 combines with J gene TRBJ2-1, with TRBD2 identical over 9 bases. V was clipped by 3 bases and J by 0 bases; unmatched bases: 9. This CDR3 has 18 amino acids. CDR1 MDHEN and CDR2 SYDVKM come from the germline V gene. The CDR3 region is CASSFPPTSGSSYNEQFF. The CDR3 DNA reads TGTGCCAGCAGTTTTCCGCCGACTAGCGGAAGCTCCTACAATGAGCAGTTCTTC.

This chain connects TRBV28 to TRBJ1-2; TRBD1 matches 8 bases. CDR1 is MDHEN, CDR2 SYDVKM, per germline. With 4 bases clipped from V and 5 bases from J, the junction kept 6 bases outside the gene matches. The CDR3 has 14 amino acids. The CDR3 region is CASSSADRVYGYTF. The DNA of the CDR3 is TGTGCCAGCAGTTCCGCGGACAGGGTATATGGCTACACCTTC.

V and J are TRBV5-6 and TRBJ1-1; 8 bases map to TRBD1. CDR1 is SGHDT and CDR2 is YYEEEE in the germline V gene. The ends lost 0 bases at V and 11 bases at J; junction bases unmatched: 12. The CDR3 sequence is 15 residues long. DNA of the CDR3: TGTGCCAGCAGCTTGGGTTTACAGACAGGGGCCGATGCTTTCTTT. Protein sequence: CASSLGLQTGADAFF.

On this clone itself: This specimen includes other DNA sequences encoding the same CDR3. The CDR3 protein is CASSRGGQPQHF. The CDR3 DNA is TGTGCCAGCAGTCGAGGGGGCCAGCCCCAGCATTTT. The V and J genes are TRBV12-3 or TRBV12-4 and TRBJ1-5, with TRBD1 matching 7 bases. This CDR3 region has 12 residues. The J segment lost 7 bases and the V segment lost 5 bases, leaving 2 bases of the junction unmatched.

CDR3 amino acids: CASSSTGVYEQYF. The CDR3 DNA reads as TGCGCCAGCAGCTCAACAGGGGTCTACGAGCAGTACTTC. The J gene is TRBJ2-7, the V gene TRBV5-1; the match to TRBD1 covers 7 bases. The V and J ends lost 3 bases and 3 bases, in that order; junction bases with no gene match: 3. Germline values: CDR1 SGHRS, CDR2 YFSETQ. The length of the CDR3 is 13 residues.

Worth noting for this clone: The sample has other DNA sequences that encode this CDR3 too. The chain employs TRBV28 and TRBJ1-5; D is uncertain. Trimming stripped 8 bases from V and 3 bases from J, with 8 bases between. This CDR3 comprises 12 residues. CDR1 is MDHEN, CDR2 SYDVKM, per germline. The CDR3 DNA reads as TGTGCCAGCCGAGGGCCCAATCAGCCCCAGCATTTT. Translating it yields CASRGPNQPQHF.

The V call is TRBV6-1, the J call TRBJ1-6; D gene unclear. This CDR3 has 15 residues. V lost 2 bases to trimming and J lost 10 bases, with 15 bases between them. CDR1 and CDR2 from the germline V gene are MNHNS and SASEGT. CDR3 DNA sequence: TGTGCCAGCAGTGAATCGGTGTGGGAGGAATCACCCCTCCACTTT. Its translation is CASSESVWEESPLHF.

The V and J genes are TRBV15 and TRBJ1-6; perhaps TRBD1 as D (6 bases). CDR3 length: 15 residues. Germline V lookup: CDR1 LNHNV, CDR2 YYDKDF (reference sequence). V lost 0 bases, J lost 5 bases, and 8 bases lay in between. DNA of the CDR3: TGTGCCACCAGCAGAGATCAGGGGAATAATTCACCCCTCCACTTT. Residues: CATSRDQGNNSPLHF.

V and J are TRBV5-8 and TRBJ2-7, with D possibly TRBD2 on 6 matching bases. The CDR3 totals 12 residues. The germline CDR1 and CDR2 sequences are SGHTS and YDEGEE. V was shortened by 4 bases and J by 6 bases, with 11 bases between the two germline ends. This chain's CDR3 is CASSRTIVEQYF. In nucleotides, the CDR3 is TGTGCCAGCAGCCGGACTATTGTCGAGCAGTACTTC.

V and J are TRBV6-5 and TRBJ2-7, with 11 bases lining up with TRBD2. Germline CDR1 and CDR2: MNHEY and SVGAGI. Trimming took 5 bases from V and 6 from J; bases not matched to a gene: 9. The CDR3 is 15 residues long. The DNA of the CDR3 is TGTGCCAGCAGTCCCGTTAGCGGGAGGGCCGCCGAGCAGTACTTC. The encoded protein is CASSPVSGRAAEQYF.

The J gene is TRBJ1-5, the V gene TRBV4-2; D is undetermined. Germline CDR1 and CDR2: LGHNA and YNFKEQ. The CDR3 consists of 13 residues. With 2 bases removed from V and 5 bases from J, the gap between germline ends came to 7 bases. The CDR3 DNA reads TGTGCCAGCAGCCAAATGTTATATCAGCCCCAGCATTTT. Translated: CASSQMLYQPQHF.

The V and J genes are TRBV29-1 and TRBJ1-2, with TRBD1 as a possible D gene (5 bases). This CDR3 has 11 residues. V lost 7 bases, J lost 12 bases, and 18 bases lay in between. Germline CDR1 SQVTM, CDR2 ANQGSEA. The CDR3 nucleotides are TGCAGCGCAGAAGGTCAGGGCCGGGACACCTTC. This sequence encodes CSAEGQGRDTF.

The gene calls are TRBV28 and TRBJ1-5, with D unresolved. Deletions cut 3 bases from V and 0 bases from J, with 9 bases between. Germline V lookup: CDR1 MDHEN, CDR2 SYDVKM. The CDR3 has 15 residues. CDR3 nucleotide sequence: TGTGCCAGCAGTTTTGGGCCGGATAGCAATCAGCCCCAGCATTTT. This encodes CASSFGPDSNQPQHF.